This TCR beta chain was sequenced during a study of cytomegalovirus exposure and HLA in healthy donors (dated 2017 in TCRdb). Study-wide context: An earlier analysis of several hundred of the donors reported 276 Gb of sequence data and 95 million to 120 million unique TCR beta sequences obtained from about 180 million T cells. Around 300 gigabases of sequencing data and approximately 80 million unique TCR sequences were included in an early release covering roughly 600 HLA-typed donors. Of the 350 to 450 genotyped donors, roughly 85% fell in the genetic ancestry cluster associated with self-reported Caucasian donors. The study was designed to test whether signatures of past pathogen exposure could be identified by cataloging public T cell receptors. The study profiled the T cell repertoires of under 700 subjects by immunosequencing and related them to cytomegalovirus serostatus. Along with the approximately 700-subject first cohort, a separate validation cohort of over 90 different subjects was used. High-throughput TCR immunosequencing, statistical association of individual TCRs with disease status, and machine learning were combined to predict cytomegalovirus infection status. A later analysis re-analyzed previously published TCR beta repertoires from 550 to 700 donors and added high-resolution HLA genotyping to study TCR occurrence patterns. The later analysis used no new phenotypic data to find candidate immune exposures, relying instead on TCR beta sequences and their occurrence across donors. An earlier analysis of nearly 600 of the donors applied high-throughput TCR beta sequencing to assess whether each TCR beta V gene segment acted as functional or pseudogenic. Donor age, sex, ethnicity and CMV serostatus were compiled together with the repertoire data. Genome-wide SNP genotypes for about three fifths of the roughly 670 donors were used in a later genetic analysis, which treated that subset as a discovery cohort. Every discovery cohort repertoire had been produced on one sequencing platform. Both class I and class II loci were covered by HLA typing, at four-digit resolution. Typing coverage differed by locus: A, B, C, DRB1 and DQB1 were typed in roughly 629-640 donors, DQA1 in 500 to 550, DPA1 in some 610, and DPB1 in around 490. Four to six DR-DQ haplotypes were handled as single units for association and clustering because linkage in the cohort was strong. Across approximately 420 genotyped donors of the cohort, an average of about 250,000 unique TCR beta nucleotide sequences per donor were sequenced, and 15% to 20% of those sequences were non-productive. Points the paper makes about the study in general: When HLA alleles, especially DR and DQ, strongly co-occurred, TCR associations were difficult to assign to individual alleles. Because counts were too low, some 17 rarely observed V segments, including chromosome 9 orphons, were left out of the earlier analysis of approximately 500 of the donors. According to the authors, the approach could potentially be generalized to other disease states and immunological phenotypes. Because the 87-base-pair reads could not distinguish some IMGT-functional V segments, including TRBV6-2 and TRBV6-3, those segments were excluded. A cluster of highly shared sequence variants was judged likely to represent a technical artifact of the sequencing pipeline. The classifier was reported to diagnose cytomegalovirus status with high specificity and sensitivity in both the original cohort and the validation cohort. For the cohort, immune exposure information was limited to CMV serostatus. Correlated functional status among segregating V segments might be attributable to linkage disequilibrium, but an unknown experimental factor could not be ruled out. In vitro tests confirmed that a few of the cytomegalovirus-associated TCR beta chains recognize cytomegalovirus antigens. In a later analysis, the rate of TCR association differed among HLA loci, with DRB1 alleles having the most associated TCRs and HLA-C alleles having the fewest. In an earlier analysis of approximately 590 of the donors, most TCR beta V segments appeared in productive rearrangements about 87% or about 30% of the time, broadly matching IMGT annotations. In a later analysis, HLA-associated TCR beta chains showed more clonal expansion and lower generation probabilities than non-associated chains that were equally common. Most CMV-associated TCR beta chains appeared to be HLA-restricted in a later analysis, and the HLA associations seemed to be driven largely by CMV exposure. Compared with the roughly 710-donor mean, donors in an Asian-associated ancestry cluster had fewer N-insertions in productive TCRs, according to a later genetic analysis. Specific HLA alleles were associated with roughly 17,000 TCR beta sequences at a false discovery rate of 0.05 in a later analysis. A further reported finding was that TCR beta sequences accurately predicted the HLA-A and HLA-B alleles for most subjects in the first cohort. Most TCR sequences were seen in very few donors, while some public TCRs were found in many individuals. V-gene and J-gene trimming of TCR beta chains was associated with a missense DCLRE1C variant in a later genetic analysis, and the association was replicated in an independent cohort. The study gave a list of 150 to 200 TCR beta chains associated with cytomegalovirus. In this cohort, only TCR beta chains were sequenced, and detectable features were limited by the absence of alpha or paired-chain data. A later analysis reported that several top co-occurrence clusters appeared linked to parvovirus B19, influenza, CMV and Epstein-Barr virus. Presence/absence analyses assumed roughly uniform sequencing depth across donors, an assumption that may not hold. Because HLA typing was missing for some donors at each locus, association tests included only the typed subset.

The library relied on the immunoSEQ multiplex PCR assay. For the multiplex PCR, a mixture combining 60 forward primers for TCR Vbeta segments and 13 reverse primers for TCR Jbeta segments was used. The CDR3 region of rearranged TCR beta genes was amplified from genomic DNA by a multiplex PCR assay. The amplified TCR beta libraries were sequenced on the Illumina HiSeq System as 87-base-pair reads. In the paper's pipeline: A later analysis tallied roughly 80 million unique TCR beta chains across the 700 or so repertoires, and approximately 12 million of those chains were shared by two or more donors. To remove PCR and sequencing errors, raw reads were error-corrected and collapsed into unique sequences using a nearest-neighbor algorithm that merged closely related sequences. CDR3 sequences were aligned to IMGT reference sequences to assign V, D and J gene segments. For a sequence to be retained, a match of at least six nucleotides was required to both a V gene segment and a J gene segment. Rearrangements were classified as productive when the CDR3 lacked stop codons and remained in frame with V and J, and all other rearrangements were classified as non-productive. Following IMGT convention, CDR3 was defined as the stretch from the second conserved V-encoded cysteine to the conserved J-encoded phenylalanine. In an earlier analysis of around 540 of the donors, sequences lacking an unambiguous match to a single V gene segment were excluded. An earlier analysis of several hundred of the donors called V segments functional above 56.7% productive rearrangements and segregating when the between-donor standard deviation exceeded 5%. A statistical classification framework was built to diagnose cytomegalovirus status from the catalog of TCR beta chain sequences. In a later analysis, V and J genes were assigned by comparing TCR nucleotide sequences against IMGT/GENE-DB human TR gene sequences. In a later analysis, CDR3 sequences and most-parsimonious VDJ recombination scenarios were assigned using the TCRdist pipeline. In a later analysis, each TCR beta chain was defined by its CDR3 amino acid sequence together with its V-gene family, and reads without a unique V-gene family were excluded. To address suspected cross-contamination and a sequencing artifact, a later analysis removed 592 highly shared, low-generation-probability nucleotide sequences. A later analysis calculated a clonal expansion index for each public chain from normalized within-repertoire ranks of inferred template counts. In a later analysis, generation probabilities were computed using a VDJ recombination model fitted to out-of-frame rearrangements, and the results were checked against IGoR. In a later analysis, hypergeometric tests were used to score TCR-TCR, TCR-HLA and TCR-CMV co-occurrence, with a repertoire-size bias correction applied to TCR pairs. A later analysis estimated false discovery rates by permuting HLA or CMV assignments 20 times. In a later analysis, co-occurring TCRs were grouped with DBSCAN, and TCRdist sequence similarity was added when clustering was performed within HLA-allele-positive subsets. Repertoires with fewer than 30,000 or more than 120,000 public chains, plus five repertoires with anomalous nucleotide sharing, were excluded from co-occurrence clustering. TCRdb holds this immuneACCESS table with in-frame rearrangements only. Some clones are missing; in checked studies, unresolved V genes explain under half, and the rest has no known cause. The V and J calls and the clone size are those of that table, but D and trimming were determined from the DNA. The sample profile shows roughly 150,000 clones; roughly 80% of them were found once. Approximately 1.3% of the sample is in the top ten clones.

The CDR3 numbers 14 residues from cysteine through phenylalanine. The entry retains the CDR3 DNA only, 42 bases that are in frame from base 1. For CDR1 and CDR2, the germline V gene lists SGHDN and FVKESK. The junction shows trimming of 3 bases on V and 2 bases on J, and the gene matches do not reach 0 bases of it. This clone was found a few times. The clone's antigen remains unknown. Per-base qualities were not stored, and no clone one base away is much larger. In total, roughly 670 healthy bone marrow donors made up the cohort. Cohort members were all nominally healthy when sampled, although unrecorded immune exposures were likely present. The donor tested CMV seronegative and was one of the 352 seronegative cohort members. A peripheral blood sample was provided by each donor, and peripheral blood mononuclear cells were used for TCR beta sequencing. Genomic DNA was extracted from the blood cell samples with the Qiagen DNeasy Blood Extraction Kit.

The receptor chain draws on TRBV14 and TRBJ1-5, with TRBD1 identical over 8 junction bases. This clonotype was sampled from a man aged 25 to 40 in good health and CMV-seronegative. Sequencing was performed on PBMCs. The encoded CDR3 is CASSQTGGNQPQHF. Here is the DNA: TGTGCCAGCAGCCAGACAGGGGGCAATCAGCCCCAGCATTTT.